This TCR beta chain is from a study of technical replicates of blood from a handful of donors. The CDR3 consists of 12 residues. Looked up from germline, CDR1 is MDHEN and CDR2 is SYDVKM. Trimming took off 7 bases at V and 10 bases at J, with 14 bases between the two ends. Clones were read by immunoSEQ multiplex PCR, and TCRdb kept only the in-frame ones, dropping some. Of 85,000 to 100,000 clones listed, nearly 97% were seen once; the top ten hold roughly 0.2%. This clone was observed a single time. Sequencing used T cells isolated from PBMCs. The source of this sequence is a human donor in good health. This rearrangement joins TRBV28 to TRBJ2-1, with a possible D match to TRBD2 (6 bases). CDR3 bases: TGTGCCAGCACTACTAGACTAGGGGAGCAGTTCTTC. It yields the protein CASTTRLGEQFF.